The present entry profiles one TCR beta chain with its context. This entry belongs to a study of blood T cell repertoires in COVID-19. As for the study in general: Donors in the United States, Italy and Spain gave samples during acute or convalescent COVID-19.

V lost 3 bases and J lost 6; bases outside the gene matches: 9. The CDR3 totals 16 residues. The V gene's germline CDR1 is KGHSH and CDR2 LQKENI. The protocol was immunoSEQ multiplex PCR, while the TCRdb copy is restricted to in-frame clones and leaves out a portion. The profile covers around 230,000 clones, with approximately 90% appearing a single time and approximately 10% taken by the ten largest. The chain has TRBV18 and TRBJ1-4; the match to TRBD1 covers 8 bases. Material: peripheral blood. The sequence derives from a man aged 45-65 years with COVID-19, enrolled during active disease. The CDR3 DNA reads as TGTGCCAGCTCACCTACCTCCCAGGGGGCTCATGAAAAACTGTTTTTT. This gives the protein CASSPTSQGAHEKLFF.